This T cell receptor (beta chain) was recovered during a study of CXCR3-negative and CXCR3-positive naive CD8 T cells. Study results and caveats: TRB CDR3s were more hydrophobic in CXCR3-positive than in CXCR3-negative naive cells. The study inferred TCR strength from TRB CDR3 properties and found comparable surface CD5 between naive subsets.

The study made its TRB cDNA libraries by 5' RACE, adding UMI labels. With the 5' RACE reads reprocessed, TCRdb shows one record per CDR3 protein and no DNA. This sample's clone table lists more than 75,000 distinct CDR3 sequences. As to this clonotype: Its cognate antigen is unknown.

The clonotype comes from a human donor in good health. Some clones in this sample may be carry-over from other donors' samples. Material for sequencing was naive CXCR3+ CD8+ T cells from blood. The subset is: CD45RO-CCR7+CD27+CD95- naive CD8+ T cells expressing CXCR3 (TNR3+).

CDR3 residues: CASSEYFIEREGSYNEQFF. The chain has TRBV25-1 and TRBJ2-1; the D call from TCRdb, TRBD2, cannot be confirmed without DNA. The CDR3 sequence is 19 residues long. CDR1 MGHDK and CDR2 SYGVNS come from the germline V gene.